What follows is one T cell receptor beta chain and its context. This sample is part of a study of control samples from healthy donors and cancer patients. Data came from immunoSEQ multiplex PCR; TCRdb stores just in-frame clones and leaves some out. The table includes around 72,000 clones, more than 75% detected once. Sequencing used blood. This sequence was found in a man aged 50-59 years in good health.

This CDR3 is CASSTSGNQPQHF. As DNA, the CDR3 is TGTGCCAGCAGTACAAGCGGAAATCAGCCCCAGCATTTT. This chain connects TRBV12-3 or TRBV12-4 to TRBJ1-5; D is undetermined. Trimming removed 5 bases at V and 4 bases at J, with 9 bases between. CDR3 length equals 13 residues.